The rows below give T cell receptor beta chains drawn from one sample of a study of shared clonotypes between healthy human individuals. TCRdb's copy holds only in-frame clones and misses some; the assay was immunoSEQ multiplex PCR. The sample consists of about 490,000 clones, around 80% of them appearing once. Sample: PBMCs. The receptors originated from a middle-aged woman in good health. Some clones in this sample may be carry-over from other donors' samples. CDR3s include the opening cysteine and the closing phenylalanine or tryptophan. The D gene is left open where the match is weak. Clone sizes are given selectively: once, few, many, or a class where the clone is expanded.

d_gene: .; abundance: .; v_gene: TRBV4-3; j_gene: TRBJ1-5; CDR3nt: TGCGCCAGCAGCCAAGATCTAAGGGGGAATCAGCCCCAGCATTTT; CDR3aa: CASSQDLRGNQPQHF
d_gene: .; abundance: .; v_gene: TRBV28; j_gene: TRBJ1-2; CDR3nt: TGTGCCAGCCTCCCGGGGTTGGGCTATGGCTACACCTTC; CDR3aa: CASLPGLGYGYTF
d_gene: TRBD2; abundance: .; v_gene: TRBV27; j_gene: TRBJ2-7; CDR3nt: TGTGCCAGCAGTCCCACCGGACTAGCGGGAGACAGGAAGCAGTACTTC; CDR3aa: CASSPTGLAGDRKQYF
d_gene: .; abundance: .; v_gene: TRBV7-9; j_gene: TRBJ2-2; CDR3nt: TGTGCCAGCAGCTTAGCCGGGGCGGACACCGGGGAGCTGTTTTTT; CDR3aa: CASSLAGADTGELFF
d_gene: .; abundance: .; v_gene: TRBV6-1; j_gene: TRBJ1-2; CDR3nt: TGTGCCAGCAGCCTCGGACAGCCTAACTATGGCTACACCTTC; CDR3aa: CASSLGQPNYGYTF
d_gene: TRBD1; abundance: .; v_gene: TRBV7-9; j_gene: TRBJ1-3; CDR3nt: TGTGCCAGCAGCGCTCCTCCCGGGACAGGGTCAAACACCATATATTTT; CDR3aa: CASSAPPGTGSNTIYF
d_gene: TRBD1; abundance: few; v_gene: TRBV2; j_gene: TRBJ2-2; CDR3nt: TGTGCCAGCAGCGCAACAGGGGGCGAGTACGGGGAGCTGTTTTTT; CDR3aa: CASSATGGEYGELFF
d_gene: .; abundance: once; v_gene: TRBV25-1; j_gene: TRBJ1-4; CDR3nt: TGTGCCAGCAGTGGCAGGGGCTCAACTAATGAAAAACTGTTTTTT; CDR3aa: CASSGRGSTNEKLFF
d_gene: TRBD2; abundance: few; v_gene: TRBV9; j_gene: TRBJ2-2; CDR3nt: TGTGCCAGCAGCGTCGGCGGGAGTGGCACCGGGGAGCTGTTTTTT; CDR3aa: CASSVGGSGTGELFF
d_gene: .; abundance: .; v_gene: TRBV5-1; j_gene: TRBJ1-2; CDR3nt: TGCGCCAGCAGCTTGGGGGGTGGGGCGCGAGGCTACACCTTC; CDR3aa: CASSLGGGARGYTF
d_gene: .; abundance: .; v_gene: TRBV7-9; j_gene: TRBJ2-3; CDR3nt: TGTGCCAGCAGCCCCGGACGGAAGCAGACAGATACGCAGTATTTT; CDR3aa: CASSPGRKQTDTQYF
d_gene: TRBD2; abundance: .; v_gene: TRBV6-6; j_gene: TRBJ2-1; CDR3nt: TGTGCCAGCAGTTACGGGCTGAGACTAGCGGGAGGTGAGCAGTTCTTC; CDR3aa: CASSYGLRLAGGEQFF
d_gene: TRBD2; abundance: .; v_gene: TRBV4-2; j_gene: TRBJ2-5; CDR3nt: TGTGCCAGCAGCCGGGGGGGGAAGGGAGAGACCCAGTACTTC; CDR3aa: CASSRGGKGETQYF
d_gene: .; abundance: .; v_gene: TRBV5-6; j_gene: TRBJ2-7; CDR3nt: TGTGCCAGCAGCTTGGGGCTCGGGTCGGGAGCTGAGCAGTACTTC; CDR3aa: CASSLGLGSGAEQYF
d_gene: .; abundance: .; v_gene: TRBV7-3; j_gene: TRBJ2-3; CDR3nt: TGTGCCAGCAGCTTAGGACGCCTCGGAGATACGCAGTATTTT; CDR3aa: CASSLGRLGDTQYF
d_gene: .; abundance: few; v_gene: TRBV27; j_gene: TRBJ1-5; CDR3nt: TGTGCCAGCAGCCCAGCGGGCGGGGGCAATCAGCCCCAGCATTTT; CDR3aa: CASSPAGGGNQPQHF
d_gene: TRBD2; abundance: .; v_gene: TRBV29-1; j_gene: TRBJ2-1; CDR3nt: TGCAGCGTTGAGGGACTAGCGGGAGGTTGGTATGAGCAGTTCTTC; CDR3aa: CSVEGLAGGWYEQFF
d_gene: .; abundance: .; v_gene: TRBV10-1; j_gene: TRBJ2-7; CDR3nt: TGCGCCAGCAGCGAGGCAGTCGGGAGAGGGCAGTACTTC; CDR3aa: CASSEAVGRGQYF
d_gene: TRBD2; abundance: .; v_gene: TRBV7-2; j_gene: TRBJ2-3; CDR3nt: TGTGCCAGCAGCTTATGGCGGGAGGGCGGTGTTACAGATACGCAGTATTTT; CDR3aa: CASSLWREGGVTDTQYF
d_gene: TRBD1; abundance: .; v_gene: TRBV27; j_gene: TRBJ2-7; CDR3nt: TGTGCCAGCAGTCCCCGACAGGGTTTCTACGAGCAGTACTTC; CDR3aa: CASSPRQGFYEQYF
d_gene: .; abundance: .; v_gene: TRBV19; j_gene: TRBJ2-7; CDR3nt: TGTGCCAGTAGTATAGGCGTCGATTCCTACGAGCAGTACTTC; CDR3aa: CASSIGVDSYEQYF
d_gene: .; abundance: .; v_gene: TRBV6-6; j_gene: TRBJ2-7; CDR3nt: TGTGCCAGCAGTGGCGGGTCCTACGAGCAGTACTTC; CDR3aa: CASSGGSYEQYF
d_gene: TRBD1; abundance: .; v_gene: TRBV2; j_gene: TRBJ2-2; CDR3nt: TGTGCCAGCAGTGAGGAGGGGGACAGGATCGACACCGGGGAGCTGTTTTTT; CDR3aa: CASSEEGDRIDTGELFF
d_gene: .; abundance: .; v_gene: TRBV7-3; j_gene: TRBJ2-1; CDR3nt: TGTGCCAGCAGCCCCTTTCGAGGCAGGGAGCAGTTCTTC; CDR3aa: CASSPFRGREQFF
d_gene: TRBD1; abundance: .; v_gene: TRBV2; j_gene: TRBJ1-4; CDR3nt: TGTGCCAGCAGGCCGACAGGGCTTTATGAAAAACTGTTTTTT; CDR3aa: CASRPTGLYEKLFF
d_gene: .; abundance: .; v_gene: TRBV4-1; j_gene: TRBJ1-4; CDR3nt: TGCGCCAGCAGCCAAGAGTATAGTGAAAAACTGTTTTTT; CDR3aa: CASSQEYSEKLFF
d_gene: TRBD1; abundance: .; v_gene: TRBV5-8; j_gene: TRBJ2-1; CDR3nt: TGTGCCAGCAGCCCCAGGGGGGAGCAGTTCTTC; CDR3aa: CASSPRGEQFF
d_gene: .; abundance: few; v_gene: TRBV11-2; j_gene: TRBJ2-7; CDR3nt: TGTGCCAGCTACAGCACCCCGCAGGGGAGAGATGCCTACGAGCAGTACTTC; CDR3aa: CASYSTPQGRDAYEQYF
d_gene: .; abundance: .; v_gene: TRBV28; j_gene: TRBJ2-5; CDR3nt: TGTGCCAGCAGTTTATTTCTGGCTGAAGAGACCCAGTACTTC; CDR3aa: CASSLFLAEETQYF
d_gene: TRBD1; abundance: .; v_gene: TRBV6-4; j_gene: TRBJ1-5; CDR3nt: TGTGCCAGCATCGTACAGGGGAATTTTGGCAATCAGCCCCAGCATTTT; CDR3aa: CASIVQGNFGNQPQHF
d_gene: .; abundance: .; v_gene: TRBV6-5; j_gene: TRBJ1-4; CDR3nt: TGTGCCAGCAGTCCCCCTGGGGTCCCTGAAAAACTGTTTTTT; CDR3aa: CASSPPGVPEKLFF
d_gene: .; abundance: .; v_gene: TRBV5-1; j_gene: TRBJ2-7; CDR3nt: TGCGCCAGCAGCTTGGTTTCAGGGCTGATAAACGAGCAGTACTTC; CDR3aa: CASSLVSGLINEQYF
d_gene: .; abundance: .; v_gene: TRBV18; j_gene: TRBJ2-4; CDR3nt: TGTGCCAGCTCACCGGAGGAGGGGATGATTCAGTACTTC; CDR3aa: CASSPEEGMIQYF
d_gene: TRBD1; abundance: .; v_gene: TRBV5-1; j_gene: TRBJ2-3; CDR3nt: TGCGCCAGCAGCACAGGACAGGGCACAGATACGCAGTATTTT; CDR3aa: CASSTGQGTDTQYF
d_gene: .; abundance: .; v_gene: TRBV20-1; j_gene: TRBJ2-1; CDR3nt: TGCAGTGCTGACTACAATGAGCAGTTCTTC; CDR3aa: CSADYNEQFF
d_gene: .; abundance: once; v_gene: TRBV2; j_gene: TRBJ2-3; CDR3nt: TGTGCCAGCAGTGCCCTAGCGGATACGCAGTATTTT; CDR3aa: CASSALADTQYF
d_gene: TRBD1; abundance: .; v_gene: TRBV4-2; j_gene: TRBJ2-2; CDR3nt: TGTGCCAGCAGCCAAGTAATAGGGGGGACAGGGAACACCGGGGAGCTGTTTTTT; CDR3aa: CASSQVIGGTGNTGELFF
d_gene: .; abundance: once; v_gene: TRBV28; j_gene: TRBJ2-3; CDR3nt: TGTGCCAGCAGTTGGGGGAGCGTCCCGAGGACGTATTTT; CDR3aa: CASSWGSVPRTYF
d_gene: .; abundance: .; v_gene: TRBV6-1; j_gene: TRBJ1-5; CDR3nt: TGTGCCAGCAGTGAACCATGGGGTGCCGATCAGCCCCAGCATTTT; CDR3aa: CASSEPWGADQPQHF
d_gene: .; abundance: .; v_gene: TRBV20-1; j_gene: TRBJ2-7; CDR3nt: TGCAGTGCGCCGGCCATCTACGAGCAGTACTTC; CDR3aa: CSAPAIYEQYF
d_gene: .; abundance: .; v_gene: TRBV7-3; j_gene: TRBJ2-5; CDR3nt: TGTGCCAGCAGCGACGGGACTTGGGGGACCCAGTACTTC; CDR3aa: CASSDGTWGTQYF
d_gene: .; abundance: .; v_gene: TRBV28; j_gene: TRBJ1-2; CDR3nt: TGTGCCAGCAGTCCCCCAGACAACTATGGCTACACCTTC; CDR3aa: CASSPPDNYGYTF
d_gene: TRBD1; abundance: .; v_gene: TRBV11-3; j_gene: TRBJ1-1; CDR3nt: TGTGCCAGCAGCGCCGACAGGGGGAACACTGAAGCTTTCTTT; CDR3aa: CASSADRGNTEAFF
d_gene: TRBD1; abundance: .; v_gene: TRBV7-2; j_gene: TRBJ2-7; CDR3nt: TGTGCCAGCAGCTCCCGCAAAGGGGGCCCGGGCGAGCAGTACTTC; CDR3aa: CASSSRKGGPGEQYF
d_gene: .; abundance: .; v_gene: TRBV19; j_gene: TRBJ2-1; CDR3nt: TGTGCCAGTAAACAGCGGACCTCCTACAATGAGCAGTTCTTC; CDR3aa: CASKQRTSYNEQFF
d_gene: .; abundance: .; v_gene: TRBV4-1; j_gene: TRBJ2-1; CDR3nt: TGCGCCAGCAGCCCTCCGGGCTCTCAGTCATCCAATGAGCAGTTCTTC; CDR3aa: CASSPPGSQSSNEQFF
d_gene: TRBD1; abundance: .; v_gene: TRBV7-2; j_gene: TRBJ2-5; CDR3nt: TGTGCCAGCAGGGAGAACAGGGGGCGCCAGGAGACCCAGTACTTC; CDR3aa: CASRENRGRQETQYF
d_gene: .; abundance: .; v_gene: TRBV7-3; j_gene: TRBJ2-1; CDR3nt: TGTGCCAGCAGCCACGGACTGGGCTCCTACAATGAGCAGTTCTTC; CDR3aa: CASSHGLGSYNEQFF
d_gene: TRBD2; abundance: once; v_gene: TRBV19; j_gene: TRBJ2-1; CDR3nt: TGTGCCAGTAGCGGACTAGGGGCCTACAATGAGCAGTTCTTC; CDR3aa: CASSGLGAYNEQFF
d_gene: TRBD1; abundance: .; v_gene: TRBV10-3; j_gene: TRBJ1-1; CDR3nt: TGTGCCATCAGTGAAGGGGGCGCGGGCACTGAAGCTTTCTTT; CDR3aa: CAISEGGAGTEAFF
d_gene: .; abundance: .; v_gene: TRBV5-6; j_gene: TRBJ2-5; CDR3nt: TGTGCCAGCAGCTTGGTCCCGCAGGGACATCAAGAGACCCAGTACTTC; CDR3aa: CASSLVPQGHQETQYF
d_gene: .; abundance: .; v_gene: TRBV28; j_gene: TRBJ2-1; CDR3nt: TGTGCCAGCAGTTCCTTCTCCGGGATTCAGGCGCAGTTCTTC; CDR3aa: CASSSFSGIQAQFF
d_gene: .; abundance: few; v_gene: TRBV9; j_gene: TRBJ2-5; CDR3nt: TGTGCCAGCAGCTCCGGAGTGGGGCGAGAGACCCAGTACTTC; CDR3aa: CASSSGVGRETQYF
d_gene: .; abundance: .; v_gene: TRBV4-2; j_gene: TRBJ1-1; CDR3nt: TGTGCCAGCAGCCACTCCAGGGGAAACACTGAAGCTTTCTTT; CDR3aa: CASSHSRGNTEAFF
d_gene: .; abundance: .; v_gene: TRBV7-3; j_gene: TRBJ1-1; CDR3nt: TGTGCCAGCCGAATAAACAAGAACACTGAAGCTTTCTTT; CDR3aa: CASRINKNTEAFF
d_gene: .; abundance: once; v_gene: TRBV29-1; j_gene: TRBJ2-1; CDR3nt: TGCAGCGTTGAAGGCAGGGTGGCGGGCAATGAGCAGTTCTTC; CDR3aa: CSVEGRVAGNEQFF
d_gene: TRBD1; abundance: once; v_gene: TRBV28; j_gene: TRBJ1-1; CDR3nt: TGTGCCAGCAGTCTACAGGGGGCGGGGGACACTGAAGCTTTCTTT; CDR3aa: CASSLQGAGDTEAFF
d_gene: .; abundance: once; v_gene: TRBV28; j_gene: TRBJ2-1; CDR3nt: TGTGCCAGCAGCAGCAGGAATCTAGGGTCCTACAATGAGCAGTTCTTC; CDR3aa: CASSSRNLGSYNEQFF
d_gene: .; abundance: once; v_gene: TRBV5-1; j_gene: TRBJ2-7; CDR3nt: TGCGCCAGCAGCCCCATCACTAGCTCCGAGCAGTACTTC; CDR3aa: CASSPITSSEQYF
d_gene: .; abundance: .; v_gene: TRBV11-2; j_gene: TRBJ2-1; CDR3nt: TGTGCCAGCAGCGTCGGGTGGCATGAGCAGTTCTTC; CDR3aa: CASSVGWHEQFF